This TCR beta chain emerged from a study of brain T cells in children with intractable seizures (dated by TCRdb to the early 2020s). Regarding the study in general: As a first screen for immune gene transcripts, resected brain tissue from 53 pediatric epilepsy surgery cases was run on a NanoString immunology panel. Among the roughly twelve selected surgery cases, pre-surgery blood was additionally sequenced for eight, leaving four cases with brain tissue only.

TCR beta chain sequences were generated from genomic DNA using the immunoSEQ assay. In the source study's methods: CDR3 sequences that did not begin with the conserved framework cysteine at position 104 were removed by hand. Clonality was calculated as one minus the normalized Shannon's Diversity Index, with values ranging from 0 (maximal diversity) to 1 (oligoclonal). Chi-squared comparison-of-proportions tests were used to check whether the frequency of the same CDR3 differed between samples, for example brain versus blood. Public clonotypes were found through immuneACCESS searches, while the VDJdb browser was used to judge similarity to known antiviral clonotypes. In TCRdb, the immuneACCESS table is reduced to in-frame sequences with V and J assigned. These tables do not hold every clone; where another copy was compared, an unresolved V gene accounts for under half, and the others remain unexplained. The V and J calls and clone size were taken over from that table, and D and trimming were inferred from the DNA. The sample table holds under 400,000 clones, of which over 90% were seen once. Of the sample, roughly 5.8% is held by the ten largest clones.

For CDR1 and CDR2, the germline V gene lists SGDLS and YYNGEE. Trimming takes 7 bases off V and 3 bases off J; junction bases not matched to a gene: 9. Inclusive of the bounding cysteine and phenylalanine, the CDR3 is 14 residues long. The sequence is cut down to CDR3 DNA, 42 bases in frame from base 1. In light of the paper, this sample's time point label describes: blood from clinic visit 5 months post-surgery; TSC patient then seizure free. The surgery cases showing the highest brain T cell transcript signatures were chosen for TCR beta chain sequencing of brain tissue and, when available, of blood. Before surgery, the patients had been given at least one anti-epileptic drug. The TCR-sequenced patients were children whose drug-resistant epilepsy was caused by tuberous sclerosis complex, focal cortical dysplasia, Rasmussen encephalitis or hemimegalencephaly. Bulk genomic DNA was extracted from unsorted brain tissue and whole blood with the Monarch genomic DNA purification kit.

Beyond this particular receptor, the publication reports: Viral specificity was inferred only from CDR3 sequence similarity, and patients' HCMV serostatus was unknown. Because pre- and post-surgery blood were sequenced to different depths, clones absent from the pre-surgery sample may reflect undersampling.

Comments on this clone: The specificity of this receptor is unknown. Base qualities are missing; no much larger clone stands one base away.

The receptor's source is a boy under two years old with tuberous sclerosis and intractable seizures. This sample comprised peripheral blood, obtained approximately 5 months after surgery. This chain is built from TRBV9 and TRBJ1-1; 7 bases in between match TRBD1. The sequenced DNA is TGTGCCAGCCGCAGGGGGGCAGGGGACACTGAAGCTTTCTTT. Protein translation: CASRRGAGDTEAFF.